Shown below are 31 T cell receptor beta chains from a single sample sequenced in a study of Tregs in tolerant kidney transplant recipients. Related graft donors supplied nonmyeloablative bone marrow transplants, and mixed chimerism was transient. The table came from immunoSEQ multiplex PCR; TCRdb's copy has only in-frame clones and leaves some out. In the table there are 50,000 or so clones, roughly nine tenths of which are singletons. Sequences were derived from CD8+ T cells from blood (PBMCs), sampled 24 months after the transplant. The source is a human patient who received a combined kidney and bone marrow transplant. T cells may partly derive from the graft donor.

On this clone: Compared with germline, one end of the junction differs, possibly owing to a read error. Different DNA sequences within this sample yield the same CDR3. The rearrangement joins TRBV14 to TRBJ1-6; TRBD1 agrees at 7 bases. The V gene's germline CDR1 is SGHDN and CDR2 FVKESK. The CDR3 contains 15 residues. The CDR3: CASSWGQWRNSPLHF. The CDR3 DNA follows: TGTGCCAGCAGCTGGGGACAGTGGAGAAATTCCCCCCTCCACTTT.

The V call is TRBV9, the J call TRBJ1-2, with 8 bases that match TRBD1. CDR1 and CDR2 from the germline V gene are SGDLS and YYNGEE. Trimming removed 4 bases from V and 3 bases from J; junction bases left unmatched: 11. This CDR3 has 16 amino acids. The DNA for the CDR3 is TGTGCCAGCAGCCCCCCCTCCAGGGGGCCCTACTATGGCTACACCTTC. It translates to CASSPPSRGPYYGYTF. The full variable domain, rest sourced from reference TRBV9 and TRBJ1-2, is DSGVTQTPKHLITATGQRVTLRCSPRSGDLSVYWYQQSLDQGLQFLIQYYNGEERAKGNILERFSAQQFPDLHSELNLSSLELGDSALYFCASSPPSRGPYYGYTFGSGTRLTVV.

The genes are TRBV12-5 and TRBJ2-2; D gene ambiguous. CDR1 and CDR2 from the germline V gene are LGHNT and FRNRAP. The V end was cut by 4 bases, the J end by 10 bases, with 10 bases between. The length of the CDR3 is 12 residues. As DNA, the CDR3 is TGTGCTAGTGGTTATACGGGTACGGAGCTGTTTTTT. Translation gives CASGYTGTELFF.

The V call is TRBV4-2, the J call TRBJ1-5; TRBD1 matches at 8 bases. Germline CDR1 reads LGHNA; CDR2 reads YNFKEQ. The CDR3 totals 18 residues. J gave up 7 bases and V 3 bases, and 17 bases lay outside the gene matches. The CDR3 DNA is TGTGCCAGCAGCCATGTTCCTCGGGCGGACAGGGTGAGCCAGCCCCAGCATTTT. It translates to CASSHVPRADRVSQPQHF.

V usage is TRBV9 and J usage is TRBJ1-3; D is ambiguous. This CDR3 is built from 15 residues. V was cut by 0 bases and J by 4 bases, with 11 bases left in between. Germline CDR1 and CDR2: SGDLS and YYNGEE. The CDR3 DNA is TGTGCCAGCAGCGTAGGGAGGGCGTGGGGAAACACCATATATTTT. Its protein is CASSVGRAWGNTIYF.

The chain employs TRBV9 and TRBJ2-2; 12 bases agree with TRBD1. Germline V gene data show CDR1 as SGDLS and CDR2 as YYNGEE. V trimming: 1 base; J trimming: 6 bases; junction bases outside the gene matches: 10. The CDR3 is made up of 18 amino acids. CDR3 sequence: CASSVSPVGQGAPGELFF. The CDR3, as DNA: TGTGCCAGCAGCGTAAGCCCAGTGGGACAGGGGGCCCCCGGGGAGCTGTTTTTT.

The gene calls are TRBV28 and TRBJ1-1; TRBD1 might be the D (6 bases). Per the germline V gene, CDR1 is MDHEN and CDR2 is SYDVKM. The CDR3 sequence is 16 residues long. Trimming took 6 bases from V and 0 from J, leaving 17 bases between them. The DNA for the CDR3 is TGTGCCAGCAGCCTACCCCGTGGACAGATGAACACTGAAGCTTTCTTT. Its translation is CASSLPRGQMNTEAFF.

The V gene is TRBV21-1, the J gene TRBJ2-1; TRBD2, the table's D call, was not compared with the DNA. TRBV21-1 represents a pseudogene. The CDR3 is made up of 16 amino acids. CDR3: CASSNPSPGTSFEQFF. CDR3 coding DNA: TGTGCCAGCAGCAACCCATCCCCCGGGACTAGCTTCGAGCAGTTCTTC.

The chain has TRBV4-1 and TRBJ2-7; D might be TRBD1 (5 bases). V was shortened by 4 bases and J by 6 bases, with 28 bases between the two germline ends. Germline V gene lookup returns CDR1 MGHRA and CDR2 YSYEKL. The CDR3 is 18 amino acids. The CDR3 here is CASSLANPLGAAFSEQYF. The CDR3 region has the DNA TGCGCCAGCAGCCTCGCAAACCCCCTTGGGGCCGCGTTCTCCGAGCAGTACTTC.

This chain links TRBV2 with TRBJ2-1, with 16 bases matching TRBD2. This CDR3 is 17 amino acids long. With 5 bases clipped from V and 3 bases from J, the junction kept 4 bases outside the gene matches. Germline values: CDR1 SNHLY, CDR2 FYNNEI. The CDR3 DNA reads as TGTGCCAGCAGTCCCGGGACTAGCGGGAGGGGCTACAATGAGCAGTTCTTC. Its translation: CASSPGTSGRGYNEQFF. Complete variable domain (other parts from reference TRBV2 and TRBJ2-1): EPEVTQTPSHQVTQMGQEVILRCVPISNHLYFYWYRQILGQKVEFLVSFYNNEISEKSEIFDDQFSVERPDGSNFTLKIRSTKLEDSAMYFCASSPGTSGRGYNEQFFGPGTRLTVL.

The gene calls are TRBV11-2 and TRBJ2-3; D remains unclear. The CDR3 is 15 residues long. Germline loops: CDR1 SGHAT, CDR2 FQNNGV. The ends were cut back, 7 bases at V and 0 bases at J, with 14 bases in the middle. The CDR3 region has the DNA TGTGCCAGCAACCCCGCATCGACTAGCACAGATACGCAGTATTTT. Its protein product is CASNPASTSTDTQYF.

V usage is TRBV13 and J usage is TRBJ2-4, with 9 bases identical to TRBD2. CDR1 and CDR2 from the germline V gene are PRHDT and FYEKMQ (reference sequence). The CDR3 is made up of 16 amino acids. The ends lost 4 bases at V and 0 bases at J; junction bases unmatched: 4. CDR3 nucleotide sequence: TGTGCCAGCAGCTCTAGACTAGCGGTAGCCAAAAACATTCAGTACTTC. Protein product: CASSSRLAVAKNIQYF.

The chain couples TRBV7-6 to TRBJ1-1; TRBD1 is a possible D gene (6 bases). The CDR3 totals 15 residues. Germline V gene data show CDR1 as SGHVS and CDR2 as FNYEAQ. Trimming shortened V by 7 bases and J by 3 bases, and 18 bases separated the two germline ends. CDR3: CASTPQGGGDTEAFF. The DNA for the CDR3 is TGTGCCAGCACCCCGCAAGGGGGTGGAGACACTGAAGCTTTCTTT. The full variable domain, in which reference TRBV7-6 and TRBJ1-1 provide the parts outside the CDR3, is GAGVSQSPRYKVTKRGQDVALRCDPISGHVSLYWYRQALGQGPEFLTYFNYEAQQDKSGLPNDRFSAERPEGSISTLTIQRTEQRDSAMYRCASTPQGGGDTEAFFGQGTRLTVV.

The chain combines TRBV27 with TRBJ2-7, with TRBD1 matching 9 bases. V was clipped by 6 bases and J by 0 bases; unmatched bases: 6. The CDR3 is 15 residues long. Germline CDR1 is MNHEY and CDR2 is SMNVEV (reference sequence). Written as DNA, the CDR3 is TGTGCCAGCAGCTTGGCGACAGGGGGCTCCTACGAGCAGTACTTC. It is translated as CASSLATGGSYEQYF.

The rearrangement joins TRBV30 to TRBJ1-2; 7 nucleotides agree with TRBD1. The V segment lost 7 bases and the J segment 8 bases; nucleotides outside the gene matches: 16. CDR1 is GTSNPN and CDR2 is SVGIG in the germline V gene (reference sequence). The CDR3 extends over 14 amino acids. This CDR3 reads CASYPKTGIWGYTF. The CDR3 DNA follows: TGTGCCTCCTACCCCAAGACAGGGATTTGGGGCTACACCTTC.

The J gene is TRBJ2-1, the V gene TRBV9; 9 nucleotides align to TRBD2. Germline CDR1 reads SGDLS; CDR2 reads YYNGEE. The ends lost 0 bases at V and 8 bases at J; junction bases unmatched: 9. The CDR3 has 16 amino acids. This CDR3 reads CASSVEDSGSGDEQFF. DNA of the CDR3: TGTGCCAGCAGCGTAGAGGATAGCGGGAGTGGCGATGAGCAGTTCTTC.

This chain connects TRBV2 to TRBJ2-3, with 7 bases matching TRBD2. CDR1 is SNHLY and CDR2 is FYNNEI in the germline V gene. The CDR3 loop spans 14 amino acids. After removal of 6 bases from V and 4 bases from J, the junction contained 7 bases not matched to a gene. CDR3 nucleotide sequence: TGTGCCAGCAGAACAAGCGGGGAGGCAGATACGCAGTATTTT. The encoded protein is CASRTSGEADTQYF. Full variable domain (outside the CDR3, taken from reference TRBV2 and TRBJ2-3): EPEVTQTPSHQVTQMGQEVILRCVPISNHLYFYWYRQILGQKVEFLVSFYNNEISEKSEIFDDQFSVERPDGSNFTLKIRSTKLEDSAMYFCASRTSGEADTQYFGPGTRLTVL.

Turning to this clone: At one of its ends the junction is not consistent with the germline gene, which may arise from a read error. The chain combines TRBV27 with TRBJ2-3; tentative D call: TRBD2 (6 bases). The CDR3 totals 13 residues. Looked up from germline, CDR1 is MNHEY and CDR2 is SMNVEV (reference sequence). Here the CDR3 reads CASSLSGGDTQYF. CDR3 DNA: TGTGCCAGCAGTCTATCTGGGGGGGATACGCAGTATTTT.

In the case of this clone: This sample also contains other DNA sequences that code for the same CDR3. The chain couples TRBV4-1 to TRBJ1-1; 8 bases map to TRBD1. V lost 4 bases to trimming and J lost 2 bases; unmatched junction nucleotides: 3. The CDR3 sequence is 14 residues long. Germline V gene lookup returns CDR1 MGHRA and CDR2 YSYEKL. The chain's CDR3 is CASSLGQGNTEAFF. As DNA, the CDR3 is TGCGCCAGCAGCCTAGGACAGGGCAACACTGAAGCTTTCTTT.

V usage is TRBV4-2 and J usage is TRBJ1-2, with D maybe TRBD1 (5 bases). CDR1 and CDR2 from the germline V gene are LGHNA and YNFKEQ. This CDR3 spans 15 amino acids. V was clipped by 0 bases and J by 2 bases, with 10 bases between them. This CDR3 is CASSQEGEGNYGYTF. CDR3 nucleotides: TGTGCCAGCAGCCAAGAGGGGGAGGGGAACTATGGCTACACCTTC.

Here the CDR3 DNA reads TGTGCCAGCAGCGTGTGGGGGGTAGCTAACTATGGCTACACCTTC. Protein: CASSVWGVANYGYTF. V gene TRBV9 combines with J gene TRBJ1-2, with D possibly being TRBD1 (5 bases). Germline CDR1 and CDR2: SGDLS and YYNGEE. V gave up 2 bases and J gave up 0 bases, with 11 bases separating them. This CDR3 region has 15 residues.

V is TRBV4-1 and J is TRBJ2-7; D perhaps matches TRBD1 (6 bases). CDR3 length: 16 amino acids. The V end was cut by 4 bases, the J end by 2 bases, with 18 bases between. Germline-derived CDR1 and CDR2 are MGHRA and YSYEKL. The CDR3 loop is CASSPVKARGPYEQYF. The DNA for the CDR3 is TGCGCCAGCAGCCCCGTGAAGGCCAGGGGTCCCTACGAGCAGTACTTC.

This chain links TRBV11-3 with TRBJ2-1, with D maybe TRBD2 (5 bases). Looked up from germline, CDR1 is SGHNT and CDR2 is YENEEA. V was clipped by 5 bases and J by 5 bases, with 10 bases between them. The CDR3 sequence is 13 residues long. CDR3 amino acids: CASSGRENNEQFF. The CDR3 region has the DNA TGTGCCAGCAGCGGACGGGAAAACAATGAGCAGTTCTTC.

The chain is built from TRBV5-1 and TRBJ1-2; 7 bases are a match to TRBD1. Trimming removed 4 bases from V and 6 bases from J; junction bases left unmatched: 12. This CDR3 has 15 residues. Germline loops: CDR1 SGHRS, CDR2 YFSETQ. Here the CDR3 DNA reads TGCGCCAGCAGCCTGACAGGGATGGAATGGAATGGCTACACCTTC. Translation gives CASSLTGMEWNGYTF.

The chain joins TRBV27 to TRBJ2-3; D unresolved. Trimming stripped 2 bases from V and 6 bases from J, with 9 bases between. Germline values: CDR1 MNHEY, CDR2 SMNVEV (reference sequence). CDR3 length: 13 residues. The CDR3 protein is CASSLTQDDTQYF. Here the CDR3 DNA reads TGTGCCAGCAGTTTAACCCAGGATGATACGCAGTATTTT.

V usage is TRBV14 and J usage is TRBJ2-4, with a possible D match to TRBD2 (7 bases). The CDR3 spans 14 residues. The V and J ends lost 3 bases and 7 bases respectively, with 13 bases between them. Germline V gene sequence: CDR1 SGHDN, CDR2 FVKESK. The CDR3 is CASSQGGARNIQYF. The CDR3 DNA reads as TGTGCCAGCAGCCAGGGGGGGGCGCGGAACATTCAGTACTTC.

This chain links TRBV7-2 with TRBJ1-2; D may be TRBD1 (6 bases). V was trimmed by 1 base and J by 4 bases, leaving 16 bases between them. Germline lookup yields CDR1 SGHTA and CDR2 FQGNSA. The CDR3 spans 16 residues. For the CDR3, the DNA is TGTGCCAGCAGCTTAGGAGTTTGGGGGGGGGCCTATGGCTACACCTTC. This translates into CASSLGVWGGAYGYTF.

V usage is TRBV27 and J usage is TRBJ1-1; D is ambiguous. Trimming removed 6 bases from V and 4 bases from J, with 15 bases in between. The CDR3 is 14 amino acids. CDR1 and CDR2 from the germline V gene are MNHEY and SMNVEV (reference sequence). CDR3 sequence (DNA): TGTGCCAGCAGCCTACGCGGCGGTGGCACTGAAGCTTTCTTT. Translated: CASSLRGGGTEAFF.

DNA for the CDR3: TGTGCCAGCAGCCCGACAGGGCCTGGTGATTCACCCCTCCACTTT. Translating gives CASSPTGPGDSPLHF. The V gene is TRBV7-6, the J gene TRBJ1-6; TRBD1 matches at 7 bases. This CDR3 region has 15 residues. The J segment lost 8 bases and the V segment lost 5 bases, leaving 9 bases of the junction unmatched. Germline loops: CDR1 SGHVS, CDR2 FNYEAQ.

The CDR3 protein is CSVDSYGYTF. For the CDR3, the DNA is TGCAGCGTTGACAGCTATGGCTACACCTTC. The rearrangement links TRBV29-1 to TRBJ1-2, with D hard to call. This CDR3 region has 10 residues. Trimming left V 3 bases short and J 4 bases short, with 3 bases between. The germline gives CDR1 SQVTM, CDR2 ANQGSEA.

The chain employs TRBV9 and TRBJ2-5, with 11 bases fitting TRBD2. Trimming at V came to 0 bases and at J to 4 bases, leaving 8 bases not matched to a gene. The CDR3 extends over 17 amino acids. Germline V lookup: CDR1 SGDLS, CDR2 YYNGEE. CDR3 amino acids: CASSVGLTSGGGETQYF. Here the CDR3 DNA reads TGTGCCAGCAGCGTAGGACTCACTAGCGGGGGAGGAGAGACCCAGTACTTC.